This TCR beta chain was identified during a study of T cell responses to AZD1222 COVID-19 vaccine. To note about this clone: Its cognate antigen is unknown.

V lost 4 bases, J lost 0 bases, and 14 bases stayed unmatched. Per the germline V gene, CDR1 is SGHRS and CDR2 is YFSETQ. The CDR3 has 19 residues. Study observations and caveats: Spike-specific TCR breadth and depth went up after people got two AZD1222 doses. Spike was spanned by vaccine-associated CD4 TCRs, which were dominant at 160-218 and 743-854. The donor group comprised mostly white British people and more females; the analysis possibly underestimated clonal diversity.

Using immunoSEQ multiplex PCR, the repertoire was profiled, and TCRdb retains in-frame clones only, with some absent. The repertoire holds more than 150,000 clones, with approximately 94% as singletons. The chain uses TRBV5-1 and TRBJ2-3, with TRBD1 matching over 10 bases. This clonotype originated in an adult who received the AZD1222 COVID-19 vaccine. The sequencing here drew on peripheral blood, taken 28 days after the second AZD1222 dose. The CDR3 protein is CASSPGDRGRISSTDTQYF. The CDR3 DNA follows: TGCGCCAGCAGCCCCGGGGACAGGGGAAGAATTTCTAGCACAGATACGCAGTATTTT.